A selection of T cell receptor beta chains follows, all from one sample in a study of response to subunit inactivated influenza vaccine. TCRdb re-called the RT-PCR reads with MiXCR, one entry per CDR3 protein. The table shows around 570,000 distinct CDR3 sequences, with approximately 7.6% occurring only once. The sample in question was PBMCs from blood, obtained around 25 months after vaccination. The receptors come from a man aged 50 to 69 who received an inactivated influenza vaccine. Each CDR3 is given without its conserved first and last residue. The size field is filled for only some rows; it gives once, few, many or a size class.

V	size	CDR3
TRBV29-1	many	SFRGQANTGELF
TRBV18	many	ASSPTLQGEQF
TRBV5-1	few	ASSVPRDTEAF
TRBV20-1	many	STRQTNEKLF
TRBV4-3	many	ASSQDLGSLWYPEAF
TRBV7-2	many	ASSTAPGGIIGELF
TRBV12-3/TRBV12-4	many	ASSLASEQF
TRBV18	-	ASSDTSGGYSSYNEQF
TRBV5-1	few	ASMTSGSLTTDTQY
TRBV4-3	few	ASSQGPYGVPQETQY
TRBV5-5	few	ASSFTSQRPYEQY
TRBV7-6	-	ASSVANLYTGELF
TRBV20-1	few	SAVLAGDLKNIQY
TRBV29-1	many	SVGGGGYNEQF
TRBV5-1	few	ASSVRGRDNSPLH
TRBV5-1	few	ASSWLAGFDGELF
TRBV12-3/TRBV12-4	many	ASSFANLLGLSTDTQY
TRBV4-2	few	ASSQDLAGGRDTQY
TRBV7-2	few	ASRQTGALEQY
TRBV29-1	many	SVEDGLAVGDTQY
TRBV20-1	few	SPRGTTYEQY
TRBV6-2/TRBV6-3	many	ASRSHQGPSNQPQH
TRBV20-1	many	SARDPTGAGVAYEQY
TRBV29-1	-	SVDGTSGRTDTQY
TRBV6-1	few	ASNLFSRSRMNTEAF
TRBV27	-	ASSLSYNPGAGELF
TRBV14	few	ASSQVSGTQY
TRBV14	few	ASSHSRNTEAF
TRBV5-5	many	ASSTNARTGGMNTEAF
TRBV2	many	ASSEGRTDTQY
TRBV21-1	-	ASSKKAVDSYEQY
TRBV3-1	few	ASRHYGSMNTGELF
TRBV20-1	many	SAYRLAGGFEQY
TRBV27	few	ASSFRGRNEQF
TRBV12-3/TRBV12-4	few	ASSSGHQNTEAF
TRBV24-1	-	ATSDFGGLAGGRTGELF
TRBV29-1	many	SVEGRLEAFETQY
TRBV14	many	ASSYRGLRETQY
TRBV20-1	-	SARALEGVNSNEQF
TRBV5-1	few	ASSLRGQGYQETQY
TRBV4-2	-	ASSHILAGGSYEQY
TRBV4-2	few	ASSQATGGAGELF
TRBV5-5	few	ASSTMTGGGYEQY
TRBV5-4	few	ASSFHNGGQETQY
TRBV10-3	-	AISDRGDTGELF
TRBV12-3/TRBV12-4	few	ASTSGRVNTEAF
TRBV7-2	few	ASSKADRRTYEQY
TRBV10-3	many	AIRGQGDTDTQY
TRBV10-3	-	AISAGLTAHLDGANVLT